The present TCR beta chain was sequenced within a study of blood T cell repertoires in COVID-19. CDR1 is MGHRA, CDR2 YSYEKL, per germline. The CDR3 has 13 amino acids. V shed 4 bases and J shed 6 bases, with 9 bases lying between them. This clone has a single count. Using immunoSEQ multiplex PCR, the repertoire was profiled, and TCRdb retains in-frame clones only, with some absent. Among around 320,000 clones listed, roughly 88% were seen once. The rearrangement links TRBV4-1 to TRBJ1-4; D ambiguous. Sequenced input: peripheral blood. The clonotype originates from a young woman who had recovered from COVID-19. The CDR3 protein is CASSLATDEKLFF. The CDR3 DNA is TGCGCCAGCAGCCTAGCGACCGATGAAAAACTGTTTTTT.